This TCR beta chain was captured by sequencing in a study of blood T cell repertoires in COVID-19. Losses at the gene ends were 2 bases for V and 4 bases for J; bases not matched to a gene: 10. This CDR3 region has 17 residues. The germline V gene has CDR1 SEHNR and CDR2 FQNEAQ (reference sequence). Recruitment covered about 25 US areas and drew participants whose ages spanned about 18 to 89 years. Sequenced by immunoSEQ multiplex PCR; TCRdb stores in-frame clones only, minus some. This table holds roughly 180,000 clones, around four fifths found once. This clone appeared a few times. The TCR sequence derives from a man aged 35 to 55 who had recovered from COVID-19. The specimen was PBMCs or T cells enriched from blood (not recorded which). The rearrangement links TRBV7-9 to TRBJ2-2; 7 nucleotides agree with TRBD2. CDR3 sequence reads: CASSLNVGGPITGELFF. In DNA form, the CDR3 reads TGTGCCAGCAGCTTAAATGTGGGAGGGCCGATCACCGGGGAGCTGTTTTTT.